Below are 24 T cell receptor beta chains sequenced from a single sample in a study of CD8+CD57+ T cells in acquired aplastic anemia. Genomic DNA templated the TCR beta VDJ and CDR3 profiling. TCRdb reanalysed the reads using MiXCR and keeps one entry per CDR3 protein. The repertoire includes about 160,000 distinct CDR3 sequences, just under 45% of them detected once, and approximately 1.1% sits in the top ten. The material sequenced was sorted CD4+, CD8+, or CD8+CD57+ T cells (not recorded which) from PBMCs. All receptors come from a human donor in good health.

This clonotype was recorded at least ten times. V usage is TRBV10-3 and J usage is TRBJ1-1, with a tentative D call TRBD1 (5 bases). This CDR3 region has 15 residues. V gave up 7 bases and J gave up 2 bases, with 17 bases separating them. Per the germline V gene, CDR1 is ENHRY and CDR2 is SYGVKD. For the CDR3, the DNA is TGTGCCATCATGGCGACAGACAACAGAAACACTGAAGCTTTCTTT. Amino acid sequence: CAIMATDNRNTEAFF.

The J gene is TRBJ1-4, the V gene TRBV2, with 8 nucleotides matching TRBD1. The CDR3 length is 14 residues. With 4 bases clipped from V and 6 bases from J, the junction kept 4 bases outside the gene matches. Germline values: CDR1 SNHLY, CDR2 FYNNEI. The CDR3 here is CASSAGTGDEKLFF. CDR3 DNA: TGTGCCAGCAGTGCCGGGACAGGAGATGAAAAACTGTTTTTT.

Many counts were recorded for this clonotype. The chain is built from TRBV20-1 and TRBJ2-3; D not certain. V was clipped by 6 bases and J by 2 bases, with 6 bases between them. CDR1 DFQATT and CDR2 SNEGSKA come from the germline V gene (reference sequence). This CDR3 contains 11 residues. In nucleotides, the CDR3 is TGCAGTGCCGCGGACACAGATACGCAGTATTTT. Protein product: CSAADTDTQYF.

The CDR3 reads CATSRGDRQGDTQYF. DNA of the CDR3: TGTGCCACCAGCAGAGGTGACAGGCAGGGGGATACGCAGTATTTT. V usage is TRBV15 and J usage is TRBJ2-3; a weak D match, TRBD1 (6 bases). V was clipped by 1 base and J by 6 bases, with 14 bases between them. CDR3 length: 15 amino acids. CDR1 and CDR2 (germline): LNHNV, YYDKDF (reference sequence).

This clonotype was observed a single time. J is TRBJ2-3 and V is TRBV11-1; D may be TRBD1 (5 bases). Trimming left V 8 bases short and J 3 bases short, with 24 bases between. CDR1 SGHAT and CDR2 FQDESV come from the germline V gene (reference sequence). The CDR3 extends over 17 amino acids. The CDR3 nucleotides are TGTGCCAGCCCACGGGCAGGATTGGGGCTTGGGACAGATACGCAGTATTTT. It translates to CASPRAGLGLGTDTQYF.

Many counts were recorded for this clonotype. Written as DNA, the CDR3 is TGCAGTGCTCCGGACAGCTTGACGTCTGGGGCCAACGTCCTGACTTTC. Translating it yields CSAPDSLTSGANVLTF. The V gene is TRBV20-1, the J gene TRBJ2-6; a possible D gene is TRBD1 (6 bases). Germline values: CDR1 DFQATT, CDR2 SNEGSKA (reference sequence). This CDR3 has 16 residues. The V and J ends lost 5 bases and 1 base respectively, with 15 bases between them.

The V gene is TRBV4-3, the J gene TRBJ1-6; TRBD1 aligns across 8 bases. The V and J ends lost 0 bases and 6 bases, in that order; junction bases with no gene match: 10. The length of the CDR3 is 18 residues. Germline loops: CDR1 LGHNA, CDR2 YSLEER. In nucleotides, the CDR3 is TGCGCCAGCAGCCAAGATGGGCCCCAGGGGGCGCGTAATTCACCCCTCCACTTT. Residues: CASSQDGPQGARNSPLHF.

V and J are TRBV20-1 and TRBJ2-5, with 8 nucleotides matching TRBD2. V lost 3 bases to trimming and J lost 3 bases; unmatched junction nucleotides: 6. This CDR3 spans 14 amino acids. CDR1 and CDR2 (germline): DFQATT, SNEGSKA (reference sequence). The CDR3 region has the DNA TGCAGTGCTAGCATTGGACTAGCCGAAGAGACCCAGTACTTC. Protein product: CSASIGLAEETQYF.

This clonotype appeared a few times. The rearrangement links TRBV7-8 to TRBJ1-4; no clear D. Trimming pared 4 bases from V and 7 bases from J, leaving 10 bases between. CDR1 is SGHVS and CDR2 is FQNEAQ in the germline V gene. The CDR3 length is 13 residues. The CDR3: CASSSGRIEKLFF. Here the CDR3 DNA reads TGTGCCAGCAGCTCAGGACGGATTGAAAAACTGTTTTTT. The entire variable domain, with the rest obtained from reference TRBV7-8 and TRBJ1-4, is as follows: GAGVSQSPRYKVAKRGQDVALRCDPISGHVSLFWYQQALGQGPEFLTYFQNEAQLDKSGLPSDRFFAERPEGSVSTLKIQRTQQEDSAVYLCASSSGRIEKLFFGSGTQLSVL.

The V gene is TRBV7-9, the J gene TRBJ2-3; D is unresolved. The germline V gene encodes CDR1 SEHNR and CDR2 FQNEAQ (reference sequence). Trimming took off 1 base at V and 3 bases at J, with 5 bases between the two ends. The CDR3 is made up of 13 amino acids. The CDR3 bases are TGTGCCAGCAGCTTAGTTGGGACAGATACGCAGTATTTT. It translates to CASSLVGTDTQYF.

This clonotype was seen at least ten times. The chain is built from TRBV28 and TRBJ2-7, with TRBD2 matching over 7 bases. This CDR3 comprises 14 residues. Germline V CDR1 and CDR2: MDHEN, SYDVKM. The junction had 4 bases not matched to a gene; V was cut back by 2 bases and J by 3 bases. The CDR3 region has the DNA TGTGCCAGCAGTTTAGCGGGAGCGCTCTACGAGCAGTACTTC. Protein sequence: CASSLAGALYEQYF.

This chain joins TRBV7-2 and TRBJ2-2; D unclear. V was shortened by 3 bases and J by 1 base, with 6 bases between the two germline ends. CDR3 length: 14 residues. Germline CDR1 SGHTA, CDR2 FQGNSA. CDR3 sequence (DNA): TGTGCCAGCAGCTTCGGATGGAACACCGGGGAGCTGTTTTTT. Encoded protein: CASSFGWNTGELFF.

Points on this clonotype: Its ends do not fully match the called genes, so a read error is possible. The chain links TRBV3-1 to TRBJ1-2, with a possible D match to TRBD1 (6 bases). CDR3 length: 15 amino acids. Germline assignment: CDR1 LGHDT and CDR2 YNNKEL (reference sequence). CDR3 DNA: TGTACCAGCAGCTCCACAGGGTCCTCTAACTATGGCTACACCTTC. Protein product: CTSSSTGSSNYGYTF. The variable domain in full, completed from reference TRBV3-1 and TRBJ1-2, reads DTAVSQTPKYLVTQMGNDKSIKCEQNLGHDTMYWYKQDSKKFLKIMFSYNNKELIINETVPNRFSPKSPDKAHLNLHINSLELGDSAVYFCTSSSTGSSNYGYTFGSGTRLTVV.

This clonotype was detected many times. The chain employs TRBV7-2 and TRBJ1-2, with 7 bases matching TRBD1. The V gene end was trimmed by 0 bases and the J gene end by 4 bases; junction bases not matched to a gene: 8. The CDR3 has 16 residues. Germline V gives CDR1 SGHTA, CDR2 FQGNSA. The CDR3 spells CASSLASGTVTYGYTF. In nucleotides, the CDR3 is TGTGCCAGCAGCTTAGCCTCCGGGACAGTTACCTATGGCTACACCTTC.

The CDR3 coding sequence is TGTGCCAGCAGTCGAGACAGGGGTTCTGGGGCCAACGTCCTGACTTTC. Its translation is CASSRDRGSGANVLTF. The chain carries TRBV27 and TRBJ2-6; 8 positions agree with TRBD1. This CDR3 spans 16 amino acids. The ends lost 5 bases at V and 1 base at J; junction bases unmatched: 4. Per germline, CDR1 MNHEY and CDR2 SMNVEV (reference sequence). The whole variable domain, filled in from reference TRBV27 and TRBJ2-6, reads EAQVTQNPRYLITVTGKKLTVTCSQNMNHEYMSWYRQDPGLGLRQIYYSMNVEVTDKGDVPEGYKVSRKEKRNFPLILESPSPNQTSLYFCASSRDRGSGANVLTFGAGSRLTVL.

This clonotype was seen at least ten times. The chain couples TRBV5-4 to TRBJ1-1, with D unclear. Trimming shortened V by 1 base and J by 9 bases, and 19 bases separated the two germline ends. From germline, CDR1 is SGHNT and CDR2 YYREEE (reference sequence). CDR3 length: 15 residues. The CDR3 spells CASSLNAGSGAQAFF. The CDR3 nucleotides read TGTGCCAGCAGCTTGAATGCTGGGTCAGGAGCTCAAGCTTTCTTT.

The rearrangement links TRBV20-1 to TRBJ2-7, with 10 bases identical to TRBD2. With 5 bases clipped from V and 1 base from J, the junction kept 8 bases outside the gene matches. Germline V gene sequence: CDR1 DFQATT, CDR2 SNEGSKA (reference sequence). This CDR3 region has 15 residues. The chain's CDR3 is CSARSGGADSYEQYF. Here the CDR3 DNA reads TGCAGTGCTCGAAGCGGGGGGGCTGATTCCTACGAGCAGTACTTC.

J is TRBJ2-5 and V is TRBV5-1; 7 bases are shared with TRBD2. With V trimmed by 0 bases and J by 2 bases, 4 bases remained unmatched. Germline V lookup: CDR1 SGHRS, CDR2 YFSETQ. CDR3 length equals 15 residues. CDR3 sequence reads: CASSLGDGGQETQYF. The CDR3 DNA reads TGCGCCAGCAGCTTGGGAGACGGGGGGCAAGAGACCCAGTACTTC.

The chain couples TRBV2 to TRBJ2-7; TRBD1 matches 8 bases. Germline V gene lookup returns CDR1 SNHLY and CDR2 FYNNEI. After removal of 7 bases from V and 2 bases from J, the junction contained 7 bases not matched to a gene. This CDR3 has 14 amino acids. The CDR3 is CASIPGTGPYEQYF. CDR3 coding DNA: TGTGCCAGCATCCCCGGGACAGGACCCTACGAGCAGTACTTC.

Worth noting for this clonotype: A single base separates this from a much larger clone, so it may be a read error. V is TRBV19 and J is TRBJ2-3; TRBD2 matches 12 bases. Germline assignment: CDR1 LNHDA and CDR2 SQIVND (reference sequence). The CDR3 totals 15 residues. Here the CDR3 reads CASSLLAGGTYTQYF. CDR3 nucleotides: TGTGCCAGCAGTTTACTAGCGGGGGGCACATATACGCAGTATTTT.

J is TRBJ2-1 and V is TRBV25-1; no clear D gene. CDR3 length equals 14 residues. CDR1 is MGHDK, CDR2 SYGVNS, per germline. With 5 bases removed from V and 4 bases from J, the gap between germline ends came to 12 bases. The CDR3, as DNA: TGTGCCAGCAGTAAACCCCCGGAGTACAATGAGCAGTTCTTC. It translates to CASSKPPEYNEQFF. Full variable domain (remainder filled in from reference TRBV25-1 and TRBJ2-1): EADIYQTPRYLVIGTGKKITLECSQTMGHDKMYWYQQDPGMELHLIHYSYGVNSTEKGDLSSESTVSRIRTEHFPLTLESARPSHTSQYLCASSKPPEYNEQFFGPGTRLTVL.

This chain joins TRBV7-3 and TRBJ1-2; D gene uncertain. Germline values: CDR1 SGHTA, CDR2 FQGTGA. The CDR3 has 13 amino acids. Trimming left V 4 bases short and J 3 bases short, with 9 bases between. CDR3 loop: CASSSTSHYGYTF. The CDR3, as DNA: TGTGCCAGCAGCTCGACCAGCCACTATGGCTACACCTTC.

This clonotype has a handful of counts. The J gene is TRBJ2-7, the V gene TRBV19; a possible D gene is TRBD2 (5 bases). From germline, CDR1 is LNHDA and CDR2 SQIVND (reference sequence). The CDR3 sequence is 14 residues long. V was shortened by 3 bases and J by 3 bases, with 12 bases between the two germline ends. The CDR3 region has the DNA TGTGCCAGTAGTATTCTAGCCAGTAGCTACGAGCAGTACTTC. Its protein product is CASSILASSYEQYF.

This clonotype was recorded at least ten times. The chain joins TRBV6-4 to TRBJ1-2, with TRBD1 as a possible D gene (5 bases). V was shortened by 3 bases and J by 4 bases, with 12 bases between the two germline ends. CDR3 size: 14 residues. The germline V gene encodes CDR1 MRHNA and CDR2 SNTAGT. CDR3 sequence reads: CASSESAGPYGYTF. Here the CDR3 DNA reads TGTGCCAGCAGTGAGTCGGCAGGGCCCTATGGCTACACCTTC.